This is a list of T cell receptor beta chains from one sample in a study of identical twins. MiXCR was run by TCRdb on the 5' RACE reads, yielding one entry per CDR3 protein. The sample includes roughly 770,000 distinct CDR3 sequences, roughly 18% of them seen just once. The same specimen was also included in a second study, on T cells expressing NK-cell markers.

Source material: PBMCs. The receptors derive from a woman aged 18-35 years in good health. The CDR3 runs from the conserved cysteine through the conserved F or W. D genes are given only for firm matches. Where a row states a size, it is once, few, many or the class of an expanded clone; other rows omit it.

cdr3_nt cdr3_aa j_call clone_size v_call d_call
TGTGCCAGCAGTTACTGGAGCAGTGGGAGATCCAATGAGCAGTTCTTC CASSYWSSGRSNEQFF TRBJ2-1 few TRBV6-2/TRBV6-3 -
TGCGCCAGCAGCTCTGGACAGGGGCCCTACGAGCAGTACTTC CASSSGQGPYEQYF TRBJ2-7 many TRBV5-1 TRBD1
TGTGCCAGCAGTACCCACGTAACCTACGAGCAGTACTTC CASSTHVTYEQYF TRBJ2-7 few TRBV12-3/TRBV12-4 -
TGCGCCAGCAGATCGGACAGGGTACGTGAGCAGTTCTTC CASRSDRVREQFF TRBJ2-1 - TRBV5-1 TRBD1
TGTGCCAGCAGTTTAGGGCTTTCGAACTACGAGCAGTACTTC CASSLGLSNYEQYF TRBJ2-7 few TRBV12-3/TRBV12-4 -
TGTGCCACCAGTGGGGGCGAGAGCTCCTACAATGAGCAGTTCTTC CATSGGESSYNEQFF TRBJ2-1 few TRBV15 -
TGTGCCAGCAGTGTGACAGGGATAGGCACTGAAGCTTTCTTT CASSVTGIGTEAFF TRBJ1-1 few TRBV6-1 TRBD1
TGCGCCAGCAGCTTGTCGGGGACCGCGCAAGAGACCCAGTACTTC CASSLSGTAQETQYF TRBJ2-5 - TRBV5-1 -
TGTGCCAGCAGCCAGCGGGGAATGGACGAGCAGTACTTC CASSQRGMDEQYF TRBJ2-7 - TRBV3-1 -
TGTGCCAGCGCTTCGAGTGGCTACACCTTC CASASSGYTF TRBJ1-2 few TRBV12-3/TRBV12-4 -
TGTGCCAGCAGACTAGCGGGAGGGGACAATGAGCAGTTCTTC CASRLAGGDNEQFF TRBJ2-1 - TRBV27 TRBD2
TGTGCAGGAGAAATAGTCCGAGGTGGGCAGTTCTTC CAGEIVRGGQFF TRBJ2-1 - TRBV2 -
TGTGCCAGCAGCCAAGAAAGTGGGCGCGATGAGCAGTTCTTC CASSQESGRDEQFF TRBJ2-1 - TRBV3-1 -
TGCGCCAGCAGCCAAGGGATCGAACAGGGGCGGAACACTGAAGCTTTCTTT CASSQGIEQGRNTEAFF TRBJ1-1 - TRBV4-3 TRBD1
TGTGCCAGCAGTTTCTCGGGGTCTGGCTACACCTTC CASSFSGSGYTF TRBJ1-2 many TRBV12-3/TRBV12-4 -
TGCAGTGCTCCAAGGACAGGGTTTAATGAAAAACTGTTTTTT CSAPRTGFNEKLFF TRBJ1-4 - TRBV20-1 TRBD1
TGTGCCAGCAGTAGGGACAGAGTGAACACTGAAGCTTTCTTT CASSRDRVNTEAFF TRBJ1-1 many TRBV6-1 TRBD1
TGTGCCAGCAGTTTATCAGGGATGGGCAATCAGCCCCAGCATTTT CASSLSGMGNQPQHF TRBJ1-5 - TRBV12-3/TRBV12-4 -
TGTGCCAGCAGTTACTACAATCAGCCCCAGCATTTT CASSYYNQPQHF TRBJ1-5 few TRBV6-6 -
TGTGCCAGCGGTAGGGGGGGCGCTGAAGCTTTCTTT CASGRGGAEAFF TRBJ1-1 - TRBV7-9 -
TGCAGTGCTAAGCAGAACCAAGAGACCCAGTACTTC CSAKQNQETQYF TRBJ2-5 - TRBV20-1 -
TGTGCCAGCAGTCTTCAAGAGTGGGATCTAAACCAGTTCTTC CASSLQEWDLNQFF TRBJ2-1 - TRBV27 -
TGCAGTCCCTTGGGGGAAACAGGGAAGCTAGGAGGCTACACCTTC CSPLGETGKLGGYTF TRBJ1-2 - TRBV20-1 -
TGCAGCGTTGAGGACAGGGGGTTTGATCGGTTCTTC CSVEDRGFDRFF TRBJ2-1 - TRBV29-1 TRBD1
TGCGCCAGCAGCCAAACTCTAGCGGGGGGCTCCTACAATGAGCAGTTCTTC CASSQTLAGGSYNEQFF TRBJ2-1 few TRBV5-1 TRBD2
TGTGCCAGCAGCCCACCTACGGCCCAGCGGAGCCATTACAATGAGCAGTTCTTC CASSPPTAQRSHYNEQFF TRBJ2-1 - TRBV7-8 -
TGCAGTGCTAGAGCGGGAGGCCCCAAAAACATTCAGTACTTC CSARAGGPKNIQYF TRBJ2-4 - TRBV20-1 TRBD2
TGTGCCAGCAGCCGCGGACAGGGGAGCTACACTGAAGCTTTCTTT CASSRGQGSYTEAFF TRBJ1-1 - TRBV3-1 TRBD1
TGCAGCGTGGACAGGGGAAACAATGAGCAGTTCTTC CSVDRGNNEQFF TRBJ2-1 - TRBV29-1 TRBD1
TGCAGTGCTAGAACAATTAGATCTGGGGCCAACGTCCTGACTTTC CSARTIRSGANVLTF TRBJ2-6 few TRBV20-1 -
TGTGCCAGCAGCTTAGTCCAAAGAGGCGAGCAGTACTTC CASSLVQRGEQYF TRBJ2-7 - TRBV7-2 -
TGTGCCAGCAGCTTCGGGCCGAACACTGAAGCTTTCTTT CASSFGPNTEAFF TRBJ1-1 many TRBV7-9 -
TGCAGTGCGATAGCGGGAGAGGGCACCGGGGAGCTGTTTTTT CSAIAGEGTGELFF TRBJ2-2 few TRBV20-1 TRBD2
TGTGCCACCAGCAGAGGCTTAGCGGGTCTTGAGGGAGAGCAGTACTTC CATSRGLAGLEGEQYF TRBJ2-7 few TRBV15 TRBD2
TGTGCCAGCAGCTTGCCAACTAGCGCAGAGAATGAGCAGTTCTTC CASSLPTSAENEQFF TRBJ2-1 - TRBV5-6 TRBD2
TGCGCCAGCACGATGAACACTGAAGCTTTCTTT CASTMNTEAFF TRBJ1-1 few TRBV5-1 -
TGTGCCAGCAGCCCTGGGAGGAGCCAATCCTACGAGCAGTACTTC CASSPGRSQSYEQYF TRBJ2-7 few TRBV7-2 -
TGTGCCAGCAGTGAAGTGGCTAGCGGGAGCTACGAGCAGTACTTC CASSEVASGSYEQYF TRBJ2-7 few TRBV2 TRBD2
TGCAGCGTTGATGGGACAGGGAAGTCCACCGGGGAGCTGTTTTTT CSVDGTGKSTGELFF TRBJ2-2 - TRBV29-1 TRBD1
TGTGCCATGTCCCCGAAGGGCACTGAAGCTTTCTTT CAMSPKGTEAFF TRBJ1-1 - TRBV10-3 -
TGTGCCAGCAGCGTAGGACTAGTCGGTTACGAGCAGTACTTC CASSVGLVGYEQYF TRBJ2-7 - TRBV9 -
TGTGCCAGCAGCCCCGACCGGACCTACCTCTCCTACGAGCAGTACTTC CASSPDRTYLSYEQYF TRBJ2-7 few TRBV12-3/TRBV12-4 -
TGTGCCAGCAGCCCTCCCGGGACAGGGCTGGTCAATGAGCAGTTCTTC CASSPPGTGLVNEQFF TRBJ2-1 many TRBV12-3/TRBV12-4 TRBD1
TGCGCCAGCACCCCGACTAGCGGGAGGATTTGTAGCACAGATACGCAGTATTTT CASTPTSGRICSTDTQYF TRBJ2-3 few TRBV10-1 TRBD2
TGCGCCAGCAGCTATGATCAGGACACTGAAGCTTTCTTT CASSYDQDTEAFF TRBJ1-1 - TRBV5-1 -
TGCAGCGTCCATCGGACAGGGGGGATTGGAGAGACCCAGTACTTC CSVHRTGGIGETQYF TRBJ2-5 few TRBV29-1 TRBD1
TGTGCCAGCAGTGACTCCCCCCAGTTGGAGCAGTTCTTC CASSDSPQLEQFF TRBJ2-1 - TRBV6-4 -
TGTGCCAGCAGCTTGAGTTACAGGGAGGTAATGGACGGCTATGGCTACACCTTC CASSLSYREVMDGYGYTF TRBJ1-2 few TRBV5-5 -
TGTGCCAGCAGTTACTTGGGACAGGGTCCGGAGACCCAGTACTTC CASSYLGQGPETQYF TRBJ2-5 - TRBV6-5 TRBD1
TGTGCCAGCATGCGGGCTGGCAATCAGCCCCAGCATTTT CASMRAGNQPQHF TRBJ1-5 - TRBV6-2/TRBV6-3 -
TGTGCCAGCAGGCCTGAGAGTACAGGCCCCTCTGGCTACACCTTC CASRPESTGPSGYTF TRBJ1-2 - TRBV12-3/TRBV12-4 -
TGCAGTGCTAGAGATAGGAGGGGCTCAACTAATGAAAAACTGTTTTTT CSARDRRGSTNEKLFF TRBJ1-4 few TRBV20-1 -
TGTGCCAGCATACGGGGCTCCTATGGCTACACCTTC CASIRGSYGYTF TRBJ1-2 few TRBV2 -
TGCAGTGCTAGATCCTTCGGATTCAGGCACTTC CSARSFGFRHF TRBJ2-7 few TRBV20-1 -
TGTGCCAGCAGTGAAGGGACAGACTACGAGCAGTACTTC CASSEGTDYEQYF TRBJ2-7 few TRBV9 TRBD1
TGCAGTGCTAAAGACAGGCTTCGCACAGATACGCAGTATTTT CSAKDRLRTDTQYF TRBJ2-3 few TRBV20-1 -
TGTGCCAGCAGTAGGACTCTAGCCAGCTCCTACGAGCAGTACTTC CASSRTLASSYEQYF TRBJ2-7 - TRBV6-2/TRBV6-3 -
TGCAGCGTTGTATGGAGAGGGACAGGGACCTACGAGCAGTACTTC CSVVWRGTGTYEQYF TRBJ2-7 - TRBV29-1 TRBD1
TGTGCCAGCAGATCCTCCTGGGGACAAACAAATGAGCAGTTCTTC CASRSSWGQTNEQFF TRBJ2-1 - TRBV6-5 -
TGTGCCAGCAGCAAAGTTCGGGCCGTGGAGCAGTACTTC CASSKVRAVEQYF TRBJ2-7 - TRBV21-1 -